Only one count was recorded for the clone carrying this TCR beta chain. This sample is drawn from a study of blood T cell repertoires in COVID-19. Study-wide background: Sites in the United States, Italy and Spain provided acute and convalescent COVID-19 samples.

Which cohort a participant joined came from the clinical history participants gave. TCRdb's table, derived via immunoSEQ multiplex PCR, lists solely in-frame clones and lacks some. The table includes about 250,000 clones, 70% to 90% detected once. The ends lost 4 bases at V and 2 bases at J; junction bases unmatched: 8. This CDR3 is 16 amino acids long. Germline CDR1 and CDR2: LNHDA and SQIVND (reference sequence). The clonotype was recovered from a woman aged 25 to 39 who had recovered from COVID-19. Input material: PBMCs or T cells enriched from blood (not recorded which). The chain carries TRBV19 and TRBJ2-1, with 7 positions matching TRBD2. DNA for the CDR3: TGTGCCAGTAGTACAACTTTGGGGGGGGCCTACAATGAGCAGTTCTTC. As protein: CASSTTLGGAYNEQFF. The variable domain in full, completed from reference TRBV19 and TRBJ2-1, reads DGGITQSPKYLFRKEGQNVTLSCEQNLNHDAMYWYRQDPGQGLRLIYYSQIVNDFQKGDIAEGYSVSREKKESFPLTVTSAQKNPTAFYLCASSTTLGGAYNEQFFGPGTRLTVL.